This note documents a single T cell receptor beta chain sequence. A much larger clone lies one base from this, so it may be a read error. The time point is: healthy volunteer bleed at 2 weeks. Unfractionated whole blood served as the source for total RNA extraction. The data are from a study of human T cells and chemical hapten exposure. Unique molecular identifiers were attached to individual cDNA molecules within the library. Original data processing: Counts of TCRs in each sample centred on a median of around 92,000 and extended from around 25,000 to 690,000. TCRdb reprocessed the RACE reads with MiXCR, giving one entry per CDR3 protein. The authors' filters were not applied to this entry. This table holds some 120,000 distinct CDR3 sequences, about 9% found once. The CDR3 extends over 16 amino acids. Per the germline V gene, CDR1 is SGHTS and CDR2 is YDEGEE.

The chain carries TRBV5-8 and TRBJ1-1; no reliable D call. The sample taken for sequencing was whole blood. The clonotype was recovered from a male donor in good health. Some clones in this sample may be carry-over from other donors' samples. The CDR3 sequence is CVSSLEAGRRNTEAFF. CDR3 nucleotides: TGTGTCAGCAGCTTGGAGGCCGGGCGGAGGAACACTGAAGCTTTCTTT.